This entry is about one TCR beta chain. The CDR3 is 15 amino acids. Germline CDR1 and CDR2: MNHEY and SMNVEV (reference sequence). V was clipped by 5 bases and J by 0 bases; unmatched bases: 7. Authors' analysis steps: Amplifying reference gene primers gave estimates of nucleated cell counts. Produced via immunoSEQ multiplex PCR; TCRdb's table is partial and in-frame only. V and J calls plus clone size are reproduced from that table; the DNA served to infer D and trimming. The sample carries 150,000 to 200,000 clones, around 80% recorded once. This record comes from a study of blood T cell repertoires in COVID-19. Across the whole study: Italy, Spain and the United States were the sources of the convalescent and acute COVID-19 samples. PBMCs, B-cell-depleted T cells, or T cells provided the cDNA or gDNA that made up the material.

Sequencing was carried out using peripheral blood. The TCR sequence derives from a man aged 60 to 69 with active or convalescent COVID-19. This chain connects TRBV27 to TRBJ2-7; 7 bases map to TRBD2. Here the CDR3 DNA reads TGTGCCAGCAGTCACGGACTAGGGAGCTCCTACGAGCAGTACTTC. It yields the protein CASSHGLGSSYEQYF.